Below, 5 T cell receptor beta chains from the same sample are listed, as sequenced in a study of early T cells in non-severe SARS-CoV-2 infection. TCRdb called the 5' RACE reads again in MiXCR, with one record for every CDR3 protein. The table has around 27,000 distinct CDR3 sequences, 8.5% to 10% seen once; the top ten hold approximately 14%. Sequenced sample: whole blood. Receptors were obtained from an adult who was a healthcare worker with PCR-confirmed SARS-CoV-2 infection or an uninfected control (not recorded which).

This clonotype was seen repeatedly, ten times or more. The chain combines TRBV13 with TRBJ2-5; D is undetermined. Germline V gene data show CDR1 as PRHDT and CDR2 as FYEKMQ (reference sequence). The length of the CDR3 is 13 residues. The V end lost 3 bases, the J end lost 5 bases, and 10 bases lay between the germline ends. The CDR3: CASSLMGTETQYF. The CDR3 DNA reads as TGTGCCAGCAGCTTGATGGGTACGGAGACCCAGTACTTC.

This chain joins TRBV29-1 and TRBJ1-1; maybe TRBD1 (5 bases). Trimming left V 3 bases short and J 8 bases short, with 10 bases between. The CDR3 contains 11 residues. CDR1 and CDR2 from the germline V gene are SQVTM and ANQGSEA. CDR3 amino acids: CSVETRGEAFF. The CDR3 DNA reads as TGCAGCGTTGAGACTAGGGGAGAAGCTTTCTTT. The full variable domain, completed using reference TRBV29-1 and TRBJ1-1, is SAVISQKPSRDICQRGTSLTIQCQVDSQVTMMFWYRQQPGQSLTLIATANQGSEATYESGFVIDKFPISRPNLTFSTLTVSNMSPEDSSIYLCSVETRGEAFFGQGTRLTVV.

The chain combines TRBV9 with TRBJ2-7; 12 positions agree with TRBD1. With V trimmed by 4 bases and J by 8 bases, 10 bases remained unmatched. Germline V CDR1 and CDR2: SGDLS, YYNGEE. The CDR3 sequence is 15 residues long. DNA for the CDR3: TGTGCCAGCAGCCCCTCCGGGACAGGGGGCGCGCAGCAGTACTTC. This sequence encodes CASSPSGTGGAQQYF.

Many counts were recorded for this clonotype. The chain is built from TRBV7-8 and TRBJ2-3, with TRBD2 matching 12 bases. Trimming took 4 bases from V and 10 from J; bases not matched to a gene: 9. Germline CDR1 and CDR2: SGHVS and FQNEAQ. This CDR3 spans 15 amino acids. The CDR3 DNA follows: TGTGCCAGCAGCTCAGGACTAGCGGGGACGGTACCGCAGTATTTT. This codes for CASSSGLAGTVPQYF. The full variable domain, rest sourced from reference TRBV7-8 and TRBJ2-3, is GAGVSQSPRYKVAKRGQDVALRCDPISGHVSLFWYQQALGQGPEFLTYFQNEAQLDKSGLPSDRFFAERPEGSVSTLKIQRTQQEDSAVYLCASSSGLAGTVPQYFGPGTRLTVL.

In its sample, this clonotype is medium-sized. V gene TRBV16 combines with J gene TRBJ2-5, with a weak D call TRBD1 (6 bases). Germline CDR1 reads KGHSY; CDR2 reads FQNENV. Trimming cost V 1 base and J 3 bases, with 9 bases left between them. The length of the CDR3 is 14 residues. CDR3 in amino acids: CASSQWGPEETQYF. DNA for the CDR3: TGTGCCAGCAGCCAATGGGGGCCTGAAGAGACCCAGTACTTC.